Listed here are 25 T cell receptor beta chains from one sample, sequenced in a study of tumor-infiltrating lymphocytes in primary liver carcinoma. cDNA specific to TCR beta was made from 500 ng of total RNA, with a constant-region primer employed for priming. Amplification in three nested multiplex PCR rounds with slightly modified ARM-PCR gave rise to TCR beta libraries. Investigators reported that the first two PCR rounds, at 10 cycles each, used TRBV1-TRBV30 forward primers with a C-beta reverse primer. TCRdb reanalysed the multiplex PCR reads using MiXCR and keeps one entry per CDR3 protein. Among approximately 330,000 distinct CDR3 sequences listed, about 65% were seen once. Germline DNA was also extracted, and blood RNA was taken from unsorted whole blood. Sequencing was performed on peripheral blood. The receptor set was obtained from a man between 35 and 55 years old with primary liver carcinoma and hepatitis B virus infection.

To note about this clonotype: A read error is likely, as this CDR3 ends without the conserved phenylalanine or tryptophan. The rearrangement uses TRBV6-6 and TRBJ2-7; tentative D call: TRBD2 (6 bases). The germline V gene encodes CDR1 MNHNY and CDR2 SVGAGI (reference sequence). The CDR3 length is 13 residues. Here the CDR3 reads CASKSGSSYGQYS. The CDR3 nucleotides read TGTGCCAGCAAAAGCGGGTCCTCCTACGGGCAGTACTCC.

A word on this clonotype: The junction shows a germline mismatch at one end, possibly a read error. V is TRBV11-2 and J is TRBJ2-1; TRBD2 matches at 7 bases. Germline V gene data show CDR1 as SGHAT and CDR2 as FQNNGV. This CDR3 is built from 16 residues. Written as DNA, the CDR3 is TGTGCCAACAGCCGGTCTAGCGGAGCAGACTACAATGAGCAGCTCTTC. Its translation is CANSRSSGADYNEQLF.

Comment on this clonotype: The conserved phenylalanine or tryptophan normally closing the CDR3 is absent here, so this likely arose from a read error. The V gene is TRBV11-1, the J gene TRBJ2-7; no reliable D call. This CDR3 is 13 amino acids long. Germline loops: CDR1 SGHAT, CDR2 FQDESV (reference sequence). CDR3 region: CASSLDGVNEQYI. The CDR3, as DNA: TGTGCAAGCAGCTTAGATGGAGTCAACGAGCAGTACATC.

Notes on this clonotype: Mismatch with germline at one junction end may stem from a read error. The V gene is TRBV11-2, the J gene TRBJ1-5; no definite D call. From germline, CDR1 is SGHAT and CDR2 FQNNGV. The CDR3 is 13 residues long. As DNA, the CDR3 is TGTGCCAGTAGCTTAGAGCAATATCAGCCCCAGCATTTT. Amino acid sequence: CASSLEQYQPQHF.

The chain combines TRBV28 with TRBJ2-7; 7 bases fit TRBD2. V lost 2 bases and J lost 9; bases outside the gene matches: 13. The germline V gene encodes CDR1 MDHEN and CDR2 SYDVKM. The CDR3 contains 15 residues. This chain's CDR3 is CASSLAGEQSHGQYF. The CDR3 DNA reads as TGTGCCAGCAGTTTAGCGGGAGAGCAATCCCACGGGCAGTACTTC.

A single count supports this clonotype. The chain joins TRBV6-6 to TRBJ1-2; the D gene is possibly TRBD1 (6 bases). The CDR3 is 12 amino acids. The germline CDR1 and CDR2 sequences are MNHNY and SVGAGI (reference sequence). V was clipped by 7 bases and J by 3 bases, with 9 bases between them. As DNA, the CDR3 is TGTGCCAGCATGGCAGGGGACTATGGCTACACCTTC. The encoded protein is CASMAGDYGYTF.

In this sample, this clonotype turned up many times. The chain has TRBV6-6 and TRBJ1-4, with 7 bases aligning to TRBD1. Germline V gene data show CDR1 as MNHNY and CDR2 as SVGAGI (reference sequence). V shed 6 bases and J 4 bases; nucleotides not matched to a gene: 5. This CDR3 has 14 residues. The CDR3 region has the DNA TGTGCCAGCAGCCGGGACAGCGGTAATGAAAAACTGTTTTTT. This gives the protein CASSRDSGNEKLFF.

With regard to this clonotype: One junction end disagrees with the germline gene, perhaps due to a read error. The V gene is TRBV6-2 or TRBV6-3, the J gene TRBJ2-7; D unclear. This CDR3 comprises 15 residues. Germline V gene sequence: CDR1 MNHEY, CDR2 SVGEGT. The CDR3 DNA follows: TGTGCCGGCAGTTACGGAGCGAGCGCCAGCTACGAGCAGTACTTC. Its translation is CAGSYGASASYEQYF.

This clonotype was observed many times. The chain employs TRBV4-3 and TRBJ2-1, with D maybe TRBD1 (7 bases). Trimming stripped 1 base from V and 8 bases from J, with 18 bases between. This CDR3 spans 16 amino acids. The germline CDR1 and CDR2 sequences are LGHNA and YSLEER. As DNA, the CDR3 is TGCGCCAGCAGCCAAGGGTCAGGGGGGACCGCCCATGAGCAGTTCTTC. This translates into CASSQGSGGTAHEQFF.

V is TRBV28 and J is TRBJ1-6, with 9 bases that match TRBD1. The CDR3 covers 14 residues. Germline V gene lookup returns CDR1 MDHEN and CDR2 SYDVKM. V shed 6 bases and J 9 bases; nucleotides not matched to a gene: 6. The CDR3 DNA follows: TGTGCCAGCAGCTCGGGACAGGGCTCTTCACCCCTCCACTTT. Translating it yields CASSSGQGSSPLHF. Full variable domain (remainder filled in from reference TRBV28 and TRBJ1-6): DVKVTQSSRYLVKRTGEKVFLECVQDMDHENMFWYRQDPGLGLRLIYFSYDVKMKEKGDIPEGYSVSREKKERFSLILESASTNQTSMYLCASSSGQGSSPLHFGNGTRLTVT.

Of note for this clonotype: This may be a read error, as it is one base from a much larger clone. The chain is built from TRBV12-3 or TRBV12-4 and TRBJ1-1, with 7 positions matching TRBD1. The CDR3 runs 14 residues. CDR3 in amino acids: CASSLTGTDTGAFF. The CDR3 DNA reads TGTGCCAGCAGTTTAACAGGGACAGACACTGGAGCTTTCTTT.

As for this clonotype: Being one base from a much bigger clone, this may be a read error. V gene TRBV12-3 or TRBV12-4 combines with J gene TRBJ2-7; D perhaps matches TRBD1 (6 bases). Trimming took 4 bases from V and 1 from J, leaving 14 bases between them. The CDR3 loop spans 15 amino acids. The CDR3 DNA reads TGTGCCAGCAGTTCGGGACATGGGGCGTCCTACGAGCAGTACTTC. Amino acid sequence: CASSSGHGASYEQYF.

Comment on this clonotype: A junction end diverges from the germline sequence, so it may reflect a read error. The chain is built from TRBV5-1 and TRBJ1-5, with D possibly TRBD1 on 6 matching bases. The CDR3 totals 14 residues. CDR1 and CDR2 from the germline V gene are SGHRS and YFSETQ. In DNA form, the CDR3 reads TGCGCAAGCAGCTTGGGGGGGGCGTGTCAGCCCCAGCATTTT. This translates into CASSLGGACQPQHF.

This chain joins TRBV6-5 and TRBJ1-5, with 8 bases fitting TRBD1. This CDR3 is 14 amino acids long. V shed 5 bases, J shed 9 bases, and the junction held 9 bases outside the gene matches. Germline lookup yields CDR1 MNHEY and CDR2 SVGAGI. The CDR3 protein is CASSRRQGQRPQHF. Here the CDR3 DNA reads TGTGCCAGCAGTCGCCGACAGGGGCAACGGCCCCAGCATTTT.

The count of this clonotype is one. At one end, the junction sequence differs from germline, possibly due to a read error. The chain is built from TRBV11-2 and TRBJ2-3, with TRBD2 matching over 8 bases. CDR3 length: 14 residues. Germline V gene lookup returns CDR1 SGHAT and CDR2 FQNNGV. Written as DNA, the CDR3 is TGTGTCAGCAGCTCCCGGGGGGGGGTGGATACGCAATATTTT. Its translation: CVSSSRGGVDTQYF.

A remark on this clonotype: This may stem from a read error, because a much larger clone lies one nucleotide away. V is TRBV6-6 and J is TRBJ2-7, with D perhaps TRBD1 (5 bases). Germline CDR1 reads MNHNY; CDR2 reads SVGAGI (reference sequence). This CDR3 has 14 residues. The CDR3 bases are TGTGCCAGCAGTAACTCCAGGGTTCCCTACAAGCAGTACTTC. It encodes CASSNSRVPYKQYF.

There are many counts of this clonotype. The chain uses TRBV6-1 and TRBJ2-2; 8 bases match TRBD2. The CDR3 runs to 17 residues. Germline V gene data show CDR1 as MNHNS and CDR2 as SASEGT. The ends lost 4 bases at V and 1 base at J; junction bases unmatched: 8. CDR3 nucleotide sequence: TGTGCCAGCAGTGTGATTAGCGGGATGTTGAACACCGGGGAGCTGTTTTTT. Translating gives CASSVISGMLNTGELFF.

Notes on this clonotype: A read error may explain this, as a much larger clone is one base away. The chain couples TRBV6-1 to TRBJ2-7; perhaps TRBD2 as D (6 bases). The length of the CDR3 is 15 residues. Germline V gene data show CDR1 as MNHNS and CDR2 as SASEGT. Written as DNA, the CDR3 is TGTGCCAGCAGCGCTCTAGCGTTCCGCTCCTACGAGCAGCACTTC. This gives the protein CASSALAFRSYEQHF.

In the case of this clonotype: Possible read error: a much larger clone is one base away. This chain joins TRBV6-6 and TRBJ2-1; no clear D gene. Germline values: CDR1 MNHNY, CDR2 SVGAGI (reference sequence). CDR3 size: 19 residues. V was shortened by 0 bases and J by 4 bases, with 22 bases between the two germline ends. CDR3 DNA sequence: TGTGCCAGCAGTTACTCCGCGGAAAACACATGGAGATCTTACAATGAGCAGTTCTTC. Its protein is CASSYSAENTWRSYNEQFF.

This clonotype was seen a handful of times. J is TRBJ1-2 and V is TRBV14; D call uncertain. CDR1 SGHDN and CDR2 FVKESK come from the germline V gene. V was cut by 0 bases and J by 3 bases, with 5 bases left in between. The CDR3 has 13 amino acids. CDR3 sequence: CASSQEEDYGYTF. The DNA of the CDR3 is TGTGCCAGCAGCCAAGAAGAGGACTATGGCTACACCTTC.

Comment on this clonotype: Being one base from a much bigger clone, this may be a read error. This chain connects TRBV6-6 to TRBJ1-6; the D gene is possibly TRBD1 (6 bases). Germline V CDR1 and CDR2: MNHNY, SVGAGI (reference sequence). The CDR3 runs to 14 residues. The V end was cut by 8 bases, the J end by 7 bases, with 15 bases between. The CDR3, as DNA: TGTGCCAGCGGTGAAACAGGGATCAATTCACCCCTCCACTTT. This gives the protein CASGETGINSPLHF.

As regards this clonotype: A read error may be the cause here, since a much bigger clone is one base away. This chain joins TRBV4-1 and TRBJ1-1; TRBD1 might be the D (5 bases). Looked up from germline, CDR1 is MGHRA and CDR2 is YSYEKL. V was clipped by 4 bases and J by 6 bases, with 15 bases between them. The CDR3 sequence is 14 residues long. The chain's CDR3 is CASSRNRDGSEAFF. For the CDR3, the DNA is TGCGCCAGCAGCCGAAATCGGGACGGCTCTGAAGCTTTCTTT.

This clonotype was seen more than once but under ten times. The gene calls are TRBV11-2 and TRBJ2-5, with 9 bases lining up with TRBD2. The CDR3 has 16 amino acids. Germline CDR1 is SGHAT and CDR2 is FQNNGV. V trimming: 4 bases; J trimming: 5 bases; junction bases outside the gene matches: 11. This chain's CDR3 is CASSSGASGARETQYF. The CDR3 bases are TGTGCCAGCAGCTCCGGGGCTAGCGGGGCGAGGGAGACCCAGTACTTC.

This clonotype has at least ten counts. This chain uses TRBV12-3 or TRBV12-4 with TRBJ2-7, with a possible D match to TRBD2 (5 bases). Trimming removed 5 bases from V and 2 bases from J, with 13 bases in between. The CDR3 contains 14 residues. CDR3 region: CASSLTGMAYEQYF. Here the CDR3 DNA reads TGTGCCAGCAGTCTCACCGGGATGGCCTACGAGCAGTACTTC.

CDR3 bases: TGTGCCAGCAGCTTAGACCGATCAGGGTGCAATGAGCAGTTCTTC. Translating gives CASSLDRSGCNEQFF. The chain employs TRBV11-2 and TRBJ2-1; tentative D call: TRBD1 (5 bases). V was clipped by 0 bases and J by 6 bases, with 12 bases between them. From germline, CDR1 is SGHAT and CDR2 FQNNGV. This CDR3 has 15 amino acids.